This is a list of T cell receptor beta chains from one sample in a study of siplizumab effects on memory and regulatory T cells. Repertoires were generated with immunoSEQ multiplex PCR, while TCRdb's copy carries only in-frame clones and drops some. This sample yields 80,000 to 95,000 clones, of which more than 85% are seen a single time; approximately 17% belongs to the top ten. The sample was CD8+ T cells sorted from blood. These receptors were collected from a human donor in good health. Both conserved end residues are part of each CDR3. The order of the fields is clone size, J gene, D gene, V gene, CDR3 protein, CDR3 DNA. D genes are given only for firm matches. Size is stated for part of the rows, as once, few or many counts, or as a class when the clone is expanded.

- | TRBJ2-7 | - | TRBV10-1 | CASSGRGPYEQYF | TGCGCCAGCAGTGGTCGCGGGCCCTACGAGCAGTACTTC
- | TRBJ2-7 | - | TRBV4-1 | CASSQEVLNYEQYF | TGCGCCAGCAGCCAAGAAGTACTGAACTACGAGCAGTACTTC
- | TRBJ2-1 | TRBD2 | TRBV27 | CASSWSGRAYNEQFF | TGTGCCAGCAGTTGGAGCGGGAGGGCCTACAATGAGCAGTTCTTC
- | TRBJ2-3 | - | TRBV4-1 | CASSQDWSRTDTQYF | TGCGCCAGCAGCCAAGACTGGAGTCGAACAGATACGCAGTATTTT
- | TRBJ2-3 | - | TRBV21-1 | CASSPTTSGEEGGGTDTQYF | TGTGCCAGCAGCCCGACGACTAGCGGAGAAGAGGGGGGGGGCACAGATACGCAGTATTTT
- | TRBJ2-3 | TRBD1 | TRBV5-1 | CASSPSGGQFFTDTQYF | TGCGCCAGCAGCCCATCAGGGGGCCAGTTCTTCACAGATACGCAGTATTTT
- | TRBJ2-7 | - | TRBV7-9 | CASSPGTQIDYEQYF | TGTGCCAGCAGCCCCGGGACCCAGATAGACTACGAGCAGTACTTC
- | TRBJ2-5 | - | TRBV6-5 | CASSWSNQETQYF | TGTGCCAGCAGTTGGAGTAACCAAGAGACCCAGTACTTC
- | TRBJ2-7 | - | TRBV4-1 | CASSPSSGLPGEQYF | TGCGCCAGCAGCCCGTCCTCCGGGTTACCGGGGGAGCAGTACTTC
- | TRBJ2-3 | - | TRBV19 | CASSIVSGPTDTQYF | TGTGCCAGTAGTATAGTATCGGGACCCACAGATACGCAGTATTTT
- | TRBJ2-2 | TRBD1 | TRBV19 | CASSILEGAGGLGELFF | TGTGCCAGTAGTATCCTTGAGGGGGCAGGGGGCCTCGGGGAGCTGTTTTTT
- | TRBJ2-1 | - | TRBV6-5 | CASSQEDVYNEQFF | TGTGCCAGCAGTCAAGAGGATGTCTACAATGAGCAGTTCTTC
- | TRBJ1-2 | - | TRBV10-3 | CAKNNYGYTF | TGTGCCAAGAACAACTATGGCTACACCTTC
- | TRBJ2-7 | - | TRBV27 | CASRASVHYEQYF | TGTGCCAGCAGGGCTTCGGTTCACTACGAGCAGTACTTC
- | TRBJ2-2 | - | TRBV29-1 | CSVSAGSGELFF | TGCAGCGTTTCGGCGGGGTCCGGGGAGCTGTTTTTT
- | TRBJ2-7 | - | TRBV27 | CASSPGATYEQYF | TGTGCCAGCAGCCCCGGTGCAACCTACGAGCAGTACTTC
once | TRBJ2-7 | - | TRBV5-1 | CASSLEGRSRSYEQYF | TGCGCCAGCAGCTTGGAGGGCAGGTCCAGGTCCTACGAGCAGTACTTC
once | TRBJ1-2 | - | TRBV28 | CASSFAGGEGYGYTF | TGTGCCAGCAGTTTTGCCGGGGGCGAAGGCTATGGCTACACCTTC
- | TRBJ1-6 | - | TRBV5-6 | CASADRVGYNSPLHF | TGTGCCAGCGCCGACCGAGTCGGGTATAATTCACCCCTCCACTTT
- | TRBJ1-1 | - | TRBV4-2 | CASSQERNTEAFF | TGTGCCAGCAGCCAAGAAAGGAACACTGAAGCTTTCTTT
once | TRBJ2-7 | - | TRBV18 | CASSPPGLGVVYEQYF | TGTGCCAGCTCACCACCTGGCCTAGGGGTAGTATACGAGCAGTACTTC
- | TRBJ2-1 | - | TRBV19 | CASSIQGFREQFF | TGTGCCAGTAGTATACAGGGGTTCCGTGAGCAGTTCTTC
- | TRBJ2-1 | - | TRBV7-9 | CASSSTGTRIDEQFF | TGTGCCAGCAGCAGCACTGGAACTAGGATCGATGAGCAGTTCTTC
- | TRBJ1-5 | - | TRBV12-5 | CASGLPGTSTQPQHF | TGTGCTAGTGGTCTCCCCGGGACAAGTACCCAGCCCCAGCATTTT
- | TRBJ2-5 | - | TRBV7-8 | CASSLAVGRGETQYF | TGTGCCAGCAGCTTAGCGGTCGGGCGGGGTGAGACCCAGTACTTC
- | TRBJ2-7 | TRBD2 | TRBV29-1 | CSVDSSGSRSSYEQYF | TGCAGCGTTGATTCTAGCGGGAGCCGGAGCTCCTACGAGCAGTACTTC
- | TRBJ2-7 | - | TRBV27 | CASSFRDTYEQYF | TGTGCCAGCAGTTTCCGGGACACCTACGAGCAGTACTTC
once | TRBJ2-7 | TRBD2 | TRBV28 | CASSLRLAGSGMYEQYF | TGTGCCAGCAGTTTAAGGCTAGCGGGGAGCGGGATGTACGAGCAGTACTTC
- | TRBJ2-1 | - | TRBV5-8 | CASSFWVSRNKGNEQFF | TGTGCCAGCAGCTTTTGGGTGAGTCGGAACAAGGGCAATGAGCAGTTCTTC
- | TRBJ2-7 | - | TRBV27 | CASSLSMGTWQFEQYF | TGTGCCAGCAGTTTATCGATGGGGACCTGGCAGTTCGAGCAGTACTTC
- | TRBJ2-5 | TRBD1 | TRBV13 | CASSLKTGVRETQYF | TGTGCCAGCAGCTTAAAAACAGGGGTTAGGGAGACCCAGTACTTC
- | TRBJ2-7 | TRBD2 | TRBV7-2 | CASSVSGRPYEQYF | TGTGCCAGCAGCGTTAGCGGGAGGCCCTACGAGCAGTACTTC
- | TRBJ2-7 | - | TRBV15 | CATSRDHPSRLDSYEQYF | TGTGCCACCAGCAGAGATCATCCGTCACGACTAGACAGCTACGAGCAGTACTTC
- | TRBJ2-7 | TRBD2 | TRBV14 | CASSQDWRLAGGMNEQYF | TGTGCCAGCAGCCAAGATTGGAGACTAGCGGGAGGAATGAACGAGCAGTACTTC
- | TRBJ2-7 | - | TRBV11-2 | CASSQTYSYEQYF | TGTGCCAGCAGCCAGACTTATTCCTACGAGCAGTACTTC
- | TRBJ2-3 | TRBD2 | TRBV11-2 | CASNPPASGSTDTQYF | TGTGCCAGCAACCCCCCGGCTAGCGGAAGCACAGATACGCAGTATTTT
- | TRBJ2-7 | TRBD1 | TRBV28 | CASSPQFLDRGHEQYF | TGTGCCAGCAGTCCCCAGTTTCTGGACAGGGGCCACGAGCAGTACTTC
many | TRBJ2-1 | - | TRBV5-5 | CASSLDDGSGEQFF | TGTGCCAGCAGCTTGGACGACGGGAGCGGAGAGCAGTTCTTC
- | TRBJ1-2 | - | TRBV27 | CASSLLGDRSTLNYGYTF | TGTGCCAGCAGTTTATTGGGAGACAGGAGCACCCTTAACTATGGCTACACCTTC
- | TRBJ2-1 | - | TRBV5-6 | CASTFWGLCEQFF | TGTGCCAGCACCTTCTGGGGGCTTTGTGAGCAGTTCTTC
- | TRBJ2-7 | TRBD2 | TRBV19 | CASSIGLARTYEQYF | TGTGCCAGTAGTATAGGACTAGCGAGAACCTACGAGCAGTACTTC
- | TRBJ2-2 | TRBD1 | TRBV4-2 | CASSQDSDRQVGELFF | TGTGCCAGCAGCCAAGATTCGGACAGGCAGGTCGGGGAGCTGTTTTTT
- | TRBJ2-7 | TRBD1 | TRBV11-1 | CASSLPGTGGDEQYF | TGTGCCAGCAGCTTACCCGGGACAGGGGGCGACGAGCAGTACTTC
- | TRBJ2-5 | - | TRBV9 | CASSVADSWGETQYF | TGTGCCAGCAGCGTAGCAGACAGCTGGGGAGAGACCCAGTACTTC
- | TRBJ2-1 | TRBD1 | TRBV4-1 | CASSSGQVNEQFF | TGCGCCAGCAGCTCGGGACAGGTCAATGAGCAGTTCTTC
- | TRBJ1-5 | - | TRBV19 | CASSITRDKSQHF | TGTGCCAGTAGTATTACCCGGGACAAGTCCCAGCATTTT
- | TRBJ2-3 | TRBD1 | TRBV27 | CASSLGRDRGIDTQYF | TGTGCCAGCAGTTTAGGGAGGGACAGGGGGATAGATACGCAGTATTTT
- | TRBJ2-7 | - | TRBV5-5 | CASSLVGVRGYSYEQYF | TGTGCCAGCAGCTTGGTAGGGGTTCGGGGCTACTCCTACGAGCAGTACTTC
- | TRBJ1-2 | TRBD1 | TRBV19 | CASSIEDRNYGYTF | TGTGCCAGTAGTATAGAGGACAGGAACTATGGCTACACCTTC
- | TRBJ1-1 | TRBD1 | TRBV5-1 | CASSVGTEAEAFF | TGCGCCAGCAGCGTCGGGACAGAGGCTGAAGCTTTCTTT
- | TRBJ2-7 | TRBD2 | TRBV5-4 | CASSLEASGTYEQYF | TGTGCCAGCAGCTTGGAAGCTAGCGGAACCTACGAGCAGTACTTC